These T cell receptor beta chains were read from a single sample in a study of spatial heterogeneity in lung cancer. MiXCR, applied by TCRdb to the 5' RACE reads, yields one record per CDR3 protein. The sample has around 12,000 distinct CDR3 sequences, 13% to 15% seen once. Sequenced material: PBMCs, taken at surgery. These receptors all come from a female donor with early-stage non-small cell lung cancer. CDR3s include the opening cysteine and the closing phenylalanine or tryptophan. The D gene is left open where the match is weak. Clone sizes are given selectively: once, few, many, or a class where the clone is expanded.

cdr3_nt | cdr3_aa | d_call | j_call | clone_size | v_call
TGTGCCAGCCGGTTTGGTAGGGGGTCTAGCACAGATACGCAGTATTTT | CASRFGRGSSTDTQYF | . | TRBJ2-3 | many | TRBV28
TGCAGTGCCTACTGGGTAACCGGGACAGGGGTTGCTTTCTTT | CSAYWVTGTGVAFF | TRBD1 | TRBJ1-1 | many | TRBV20-1
TGTGCCAGCAACTTGAGGGTTTTAAACACTGAAGCTTTCTTT | CASNLRVLNTEAFF | . | TRBJ1-1 | few | TRBV7-2
TGTGCCAGCAGCCCCGGAGGATCCTACAATGAGCAGTTCTTC | CASSPGGSYNEQFF | . | TRBJ2-1 | many | TRBV7-7
TGCGCCAGCAGCTTGGGACGAACGGGAAACACTGAAGCTTTCTTT | CASSLGRTGNTEAFF | . | TRBJ1-1 | medium-sized | TRBV5-1
TGCAGCGTTGTCCTACAGGGATCTCGCTATGGCTACACCTTC | CSVVLQGSRYGYTF | . | TRBJ1-2 | many | TRBV29-1
TGCAGCGCCCGGTTGGGACAGGGGGCTGGCATTCAGTACTTC | CSARLGQGAGIQYF | TRBD1 | TRBJ2-4 | many | TRBV29-1
TGTGCCAGCAGCTTCAGGCAGATAAACACCGGGGAGCTGTTTTTT | CASSFRQINTGELFF | . | TRBJ2-2 | medium-sized | TRBV7-8
TGCAGCGTGACTAGCGGGAGGACTCCTAATGAGCAGTTCTTC | CSVTSGRTPNEQFF | TRBD2 | TRBJ2-1 | medium-sized | TRBV29-1
TGTGCCAGCAGTTTGTACGCGGGACACCAAGAGACCCAGTACTTC | CASSLYAGHQETQYF | . | TRBJ2-5 | many | TRBV28
TGTGCCAGCAGCTTGAGGACAGGGGGACCTACAGATACGCAGTATTTT | CASSLRTGGPTDTQYF | TRBD1 | TRBJ2-3 | medium-sized | TRBV5-4
TGTGCTCTCAAGCAGGCCGCGGGCACTGAAGCTTTCTTT | CALKQAAGTEAFF | . | TRBJ1-1 | medium-sized | TRBV10-3
TGTGCCAGCACCCGGAGTCAGTATAATGAAAAACTGTTTTTT | CASTRSQYNEKLFF | . | TRBJ1-4 | medium-sized | TRBV7-9
TGTGCCAGCGGGGACAGGAACACAGAGACCCAGTACTTC | CASGDRNTETQYF | TRBD1 | TRBJ2-5 | many | TRBV5-6
TGTGCCAGCAGCCACAGCGCCGGGACTAGGCAAGAGACCCAGTACTTC | CASSHSAGTRQETQYF | TRBD2 | TRBJ2-5 | few | TRBV7-2
TGCAGCGGGTGGGAGAGGGGAGTGAAAGCTTTCTTT | CSGWERGVKAFF | . | TRBJ1-1 | many | TRBV29-1
TGCAGCGGGAGGGACAGGGGGAAGTACAATGAGCAGTTCTTC | CSGRDRGKYNEQFF | TRBD1 | TRBJ2-1 | medium-sized | TRBV29-1
TGTGCCAGCAGCCCTTATGGTCCCCACAATGAGCAGTTCTTC | CASSPYGPHNEQFF | . | TRBJ2-1 | medium-sized | TRBV7-2
TGTGCCAGCAGCCGGACTAGCGGGAGACTGGACGAGCAGTACTTC | CASSRTSGRLDEQYF | TRBD2 | TRBJ2-7 | medium-sized | TRBV7-9
TGTGCCAGCAGCCAACCCCGGGACAGCAACACCGGGGAGCTGTTTTTT | CASSQPRDSNTGELFF | TRBD1 | TRBJ2-2 | many | TRBV14
TGCGCCAGCAGCTTTTTTAGTAGCGGGGCGTACCAAGAGACCCAGTACTTC | CASSFFSSGAYQETQYF | TRBD2 | TRBJ2-5 | many | TRBV5-1
TGTGCCCGGGGACTAGCGGGAGTCGGGACCCAGTACTTC | CARGLAGVGTQYF | TRBD2 | TRBJ2-5 | many | TRBV30
TGTGCCAGCAGTCCAGGGGACAAAAACATTCAGTACTTC | CASSPGDKNIQYF | . | TRBJ2-4 | . | TRBV7-9
TGTGCCAGCAGTCACCTCGAAGAGACCCAGTACTTC | CASSHLEETQYF | . | TRBJ2-5 | medium-sized | TRBV3-1
TGCAGCGCAGGCCGAGGTCCGTGGGAGCGCCTTAGCACAGATACGCAGTATTTT | CSAGRGPWERLSTDTQYF | . | TRBJ2-3 | . | TRBV29-1
TGCGCCAGCAGCTACCGGACAGGGTCCACAGATACGCAGTATTTT | CASSYRTGSTDTQYF | TRBD1 | TRBJ2-3 | many | TRBV5-1
TGTGCCAGCAGCCCCTTAGATTGGTTGAGGAACACTGAAGCTTTCTTT | CASSPLDWLRNTEAFF | . | TRBJ1-1 | . | TRBV7-2
TGCGCCAGCAGCCCTGGAGGAGGCAGCCGGGGGACTGAAGCTTTCTTT | CASSPGGGSRGTEAFF | . | TRBJ1-1 | many | TRBV5-1
TGTGCCAGCAGTCAGGACAGGAGCGAGCAGTACTTC | CASSQDRSEQYF | TRBD1 | TRBJ2-7 | many | TRBV28
TGTGCCAGCAGCCCACGCGAGCGGGAAAACACCATATATTTT | CASSPRERENTIYF | . | TRBJ1-3 | many | TRBV12-3/TRBV12-4
TGTGCCAGCAGTTATACAGTGAACACTGAAGCTTTCTTT | CASSYTVNTEAFF | . | TRBJ1-1 | many | TRBV6-6
TGCGCCAGCAGCCCACAGGGGACCGGGGAGCTGTTTTTT | CASSPQGTGELFF | TRBD1 | TRBJ2-2 | once | TRBV5-1
TGCGCCAGCAGCTTAGCAGTTAGCATCACAGATACGCAGTATTTT | CASSLAVSITDTQYF | . | TRBJ2-3 | . | TRBV5-1
TGCAGCGTTGTCCTACTAGCGGGGGCCACGGAGACCCAGTACTTC | CSVVLLAGATETQYF | TRBD2 | TRBJ2-5 | medium-sized | TRBV29-1
TGCAGTGCTAGACAGGGACAGGGTTTTCGGAACATTCAGTACTTC | CSARQGQGFRNIQYF | TRBD1 | TRBJ2-4 | many | TRBV20-1
TGTGCCAGCAGCTCCAGGGGGCCCCGACAAGAGACCCAGTACTTC | CASSSRGPRQETQYF | TRBD1 | TRBJ2-5 | many | TRBV3-1
TGTGCCAGCAGCCAAGACGTGGGAGGAGGGTCACCCCTCCACTTT | CASSQDVGGGSPLHF | . | TRBJ1-6 | many | TRBV14
TGTGCCAGCAGCTTGCTCTGGGAGGAAGTGAACTATGGCTACACCTTC | CASSLLWEEVNYGYTF | . | TRBJ1-2 | medium-sized | TRBV5-7
TGCGCCAGCAGCCCACAGGGTTCGGGAACAGATACGCAGTATTTT | CASSPQGSGTDTQYF | . | TRBJ2-3 | many | TRBV5-1
TGTGTCAGCAGTTTACAGGGGCGAGAGACCCAGTACTTC | CVSSLQGRETQYF | TRBD1 | TRBJ2-5 | few | TRBV7-2
TGCAGCCACCCCAGCAACTACACAGATACGCAGTATTTT | CSHPSNYTDTQYF | . | TRBJ2-3 | few | TRBV29-1
TGTGCCATCAGTGAGGGGACTGGAAACACCATATATTTT | CAISEGTGNTIYF | . | TRBJ1-3 | medium-sized | TRBV10-3
TGTGCCAGCAGCTTAGATCGGTCAGGTTACGAGCAGTACTTC | CASSLDRSGYEQYF | . | TRBJ2-7 | many | TRBV7-2
TGTGCCAGCAGCTTAGTACAGGGATCCTACGAGCAGTACTTC | CASSLVQGSYEQYF | . | TRBJ2-7 | . | TRBV7-2
TGTGCCAGCAGTTTAGGATCGGCGGGGGGCACAGATACGCAGTATTTT | CASSLGSAGGTDTQYF | TRBD2 | TRBJ2-3 | many | TRBV27
TGCAGTGCTAGGGTAGCGGGAGGGCCGGTAGGGGCCAACGTCCTGACTTTC | CSARVAGGPVGANVLTF | TRBD2 | TRBJ2-6 | medium-sized | TRBV20-1
TGTGCCAGTTCTCGAACAGATACGCAGTATTTT | CASSRTDTQYF | . | TRBJ2-3 | medium-sized | TRBV7-2
TGTGCCAGCAACTTTGGCGGGGACTATGTAAGAGGGACCCAGTACTTC | CASNFGGDYVRGTQYF | TRBD2 | TRBJ2-5 | many | TRBV7-9
TGTGCCAGCAGTCCGGTCCCAGCGGGAGCTTTGTACGAGCAGTACTTC | CASSPVPAGALYEQYF | TRBD2 | TRBJ2-7 | medium-sized | TRBV5-8